Below are 32 T cell receptor beta chains sequenced from a single sample in a study of PD-1 blockade in classical Hodgkin lymphoma. Time point reported: newly diagnosed, previously untreated cHL patient sample. The assay was immunoSEQ multiplex PCR, and TCRdb's table has in-frame clones only and misses some. Of about 30,000 clones listed, 94% were seen once; the top ten hold roughly 2.5%. Specimen: peripheral blood mononuclear cells (PBMCs). The source is a human donor with classical Hodgkin lymphoma.

This clone was picked up one time. V is TRBV19 and J is TRBJ1-4, with no clear D. The CDR3 consists of 15 residues. Germline loops: CDR1 LNHDA, CDR2 SQIVND (reference sequence). With 1 base removed from V and 8 bases from J, the gap between germline ends came to 14 bases. CDR3 bases: TGTGCCAGTAGTATAGTCGGTCAGAGACGGGAAAAACTGTTTTTT. Its translation is CASSIVGQRREKLFF.

CDR3 sequence: CASRLRSASTNEQFF. DNA for the CDR3: TGTGCCAGCAGGCTACGTTCGGCTAGCACGAATGAGCAGTTCTTC. The rearrangement uses TRBV5-4 and TRBJ2-1, with a possible D match to TRBD2 (5 bases). In germline, CDR1 is SGHNT, CDR2 YYREEE (reference sequence). Between the trimmed V and J ends, which lost 5 bases and 7 bases, there was a span of 19 bases. The CDR3 is 15 amino acids. The whole variable domain, remainder taken from reference TRBV5-4 and TRBJ2-1, is ETGVTQSPTHLIKTRGQQVTLRCSSQSGHNTVSWYQQALGQGPQFIFQYYREEENGRGNFPPRFSGLQFPNYSSELNVNALELDDSALYLCASRLRSASTNEQFFGPGTRLTVL.

The table lists this clone with a few counts. This chain joins TRBV7-2 and TRBJ2-7; D perhaps matches TRBD2 (7 bases). Trimming pared 1 base from V and 4 bases from J, leaving 17 bases between. Germline lookup yields CDR1 SGHTA and CDR2 FQGNSA. CDR3 size: 16 residues. The CDR3: CASSLVFRRGPYEQYF. The CDR3 DNA reads TGTGCCAGCAGCTTAGTGTTCCGGCGGGGGCCTTACGAGCAGTACTTC.

The chain links TRBV12-5 to TRBJ2-4, with D possibly being TRBD1 or TRBD2 (5 bases each). The CDR3 is made up of 17 amino acids. Trimming stripped 4 bases from V and 1 base from J, with 17 bases between. Per germline, CDR1 LGHNT and CDR2 FRNRAP. CDR3 DNA sequence: TGTGCTAGTGGTTCCGTGATGTGGGGGTTTGCCAAAAACATTCAGTACTTC. Its protein product is CASGSVMWGFAKNIQYF.

This clone was seen a single time. V gene TRBV5-1 combines with J gene TRBJ1-4, with 7 bases identical to TRBD1. Germline V lookup: CDR1 SGHRS, CDR2 YFSETQ. With 4 bases clipped from V and 4 bases from J, the junction kept 1 base outside the gene matches. This CDR3 has 13 residues. The CDR3, as DNA: TGCGCCAGCAGCGCAGGGGGTAATGAAAAACTGTTTTTT. Protein: CASSAGGNEKLFF.

The chain couples TRBV5-4 to TRBJ2-7, with D perhaps being TRBD1 or TRBD2 (5 bases each). The CDR3 is made up of 14 amino acids. V was shortened by 7 bases and J by 6 bases, with 20 bases between the two germline ends. The germline CDR1 and CDR2 sequences are SGHNT and YYREEE (reference sequence). The CDR3 reads CASAYEPRGPEQYF. The CDR3 nucleotides read TGTGCCAGCGCCTATGAACCGAGGGGACCCGAGCAGTACTTC.

The gene calls are TRBV11-2 and TRBJ2-7; 8 positions match TRBD2. Trimming removed 1 base from V and 3 bases from J; junction bases left unmatched: 2. This CDR3 is 14 amino acids long. Germline values: CDR1 SGHAT, CDR2 FQNNGV. This chain's CDR3 is CASSLGLANYEQYF. The CDR3 DNA reads TGTGCCAGCAGCTTAGGACTAGCGAACTACGAGCAGTACTTC.

The V and J genes are TRBV19 and TRBJ1-1; D gene ambiguous. The germline gives CDR1 LNHDA, CDR2 SQIVND (reference sequence). CDR3 length: 15 residues. Trimming pared 8 bases from V and 1 base from J, leaving 17 bases between. The CDR3 region has the DNA TGTGCCAGTCATGCCTCGGGGTTCAGGAACACTGAAGCTTTCTTT. Amino acid sequence: CASHASGFRNTEAFF.

CDR3 protein: CASSLGGTGAGNTIYF. In DNA form, the CDR3 reads TGCGCCAGCAGCTTGGGGGGGACAGGCGCTGGAAACACCATATATTTT. This chain connects TRBV5-1 to TRBJ1-3; 8 positions agree with TRBD1. The J segment lost 2 bases and the V segment lost 0 bases, leaving 4 bases of the junction unmatched. CDR3 size: 16 residues. From germline, CDR1 is SGHRS and CDR2 YFSETQ.

The V gene is TRBV6-1, the J gene TRBJ1-5; TRBD1 might be the D (6 bases). Deletions cut 6 bases from V and 1 base from J, with 13 bases between. Per germline, CDR1 MNHNS and CDR2 SASEGT. The CDR3 covers 15 residues. The CDR3 loop reads CASSRGGASNQPQHF. The CDR3 bases are TGTGCCAGCAGCCGAGGGGGGGCAAGCAATCAGCCCCAGCATTTT.

The chain couples TRBV7-9 to TRBJ1-2; TRBD1 matches 7 bases. Germline values: CDR1 SEHNR, CDR2 FQNEAQ (reference sequence). The ends lost 1 base at V and 7 bases at J; junction bases unmatched: 9. CDR3 length: 15 amino acids. The CDR3 is CASSLVGRGGRGYTF. The CDR3, as DNA: TGTGCCAGCAGCTTAGTCGGCAGGGGGGGTCGTGGCTACACCTTC.

V is TRBV7-8 and J is TRBJ2-3; maybe TRBD2 (5 bases). V was cut by 5 bases and J by 2 bases, with 11 bases left in between. The CDR3 is 14 residues long. Germline V gene data show CDR1 as SGHVS and CDR2 as FQNEAQ. CDR3 residues: CASSDPGNTDTQYF. The CDR3 DNA is TGTGCCAGCAGCGATCCGGGGAACACAGATACGCAGTATTTT.

V gene TRBV6-5 combines with J gene TRBJ2-2; a weak D match, TRBD2 (5 bases). Trimming pared 8 bases from V and 4 bases from J, leaving 14 bases between. The CDR3 has 14 amino acids. The germline CDR1 and CDR2 sequences are MNHEY and SVGAGI. CDR3 sequence (DNA): TGTGCCAGCGCGCGGGCCTCGAGCACCGGGGAGCTGTTTTTT. Protein: CASARASSTGELFF.

The CDR3 nucleotides are TGTGCCAGCAGTGACCCGCGAGAGGGCGGTACAGATACGCAGTATTTT. It encodes CASSDPREGGTDTQYF. The chain recombines TRBV6-1 with TRBJ2-3; D might be TRBD2 (5 bases). The CDR3 extends over 16 amino acids. Trimming took 3 bases from V and 3 from J, leaving 16 bases between them. Germline V gene sequence: CDR1 MNHNS, CDR2 SASEGT.

The J gene is TRBJ2-3, the V gene TRBV7-9; 7 nucleotides match TRBD2. The CDR3 runs 15 residues. V lost 4 bases and J lost 0; bases outside the gene matches: 4. Germline V gene data show CDR1 as SEHNR and CDR2 as FQNEAQ (reference sequence). DNA of the CDR3: TGTGCCAGCAGCTCCGGGACTACTAGCACAGATACGCAGTATTTT. Amino acids: CASSSGTTSTDTQYF. The entire variable domain, with the rest obtained from reference TRBV7-9 and TRBJ2-3, is as follows: DTGVSQNPRHKITKRGQNVTFRCDPISEHNRLYWYRQTLGQGPEFLTYFQNEAQLEKSRLLSDRFSAERPKGSFSTLEIQRTEQGDSAMYLCASSSGTTSTDTQYFGPGTRLTVL.

The J gene is TRBJ2-1, the V gene TRBV5-1; possibly TRBD2 for D (6 bases). The CDR3 loop spans 14 amino acids. CDR1 and CDR2 from the germline V gene are SGHRS and YFSETQ. Trimming stripped 4 bases from V and 8 bases from J, with 16 bases between. The CDR3 DNA follows: TGCGCCAGCAGCGGGCGCACTAGCAAGGATGAGCAGTTCTTC. Translation gives CASSGRTSKDEQFF.

The CDR3 spells CASSSRTSGVSADTQYF. The CDR3 coding sequence is TGTGCCAGCAGTTCCAGAACTAGCGGGGTCAGCGCAGATACGCAGTATTTT. The chain joins TRBV25-1 to TRBJ2-3; 10 bases agree with TRBD2. The germline CDR1 and CDR2 sequences are MGHDK and SYGVNS. J was trimmed by 4 bases and V by 5 bases; bases with no gene match: 12. This CDR3 contains 17 residues.

V gene TRBV7-9 combines with J gene TRBJ2-2; D is undetermined. V was pared by 11 bases and J by 2 bases, with 9 bases between. The CDR3 contains 12 residues. Germline CDR1 SEHNR, CDR2 FQNEAQ (reference sequence). The CDR3 loop is CAGYLNTGELFF. CDR3 DNA sequence: TGTGCCGGTTATCTAAACACCGGGGAGCTGTTTTTT.

V and J are TRBV4-2 and TRBJ1-2, with D uncertain. Germline V CDR1 and CDR2: LGHNA, YNFKEQ. The CDR3 contains 15 residues. V dropped 0 bases and J dropped 0 bases, with 8 bases sitting between them. CDR3 bases: TGTGCCAGCAGCCAAGAATCCAGGACTAACTATGGCTACACCTTC. Protein sequence: CASSQESRTNYGYTF.

The chain recombines TRBV9 with TRBJ1-3, with unresolved D. CDR3 length equals 15 residues. Trimming cost V 3 bases and J 4 bases, with 14 bases left between them. Germline-derived CDR1 and CDR2 are SGDLS and YYNGEE. CDR3 nucleotide sequence: TGTGCCAGCAGCGGGGCCCGATCCTGGGGAAACACCATATATTTT. Translated: CASSGARSWGNTIYF.

The chain employs TRBV6-5 and TRBJ2-7; 8 bases map to TRBD1. The CDR3 runs to 15 residues. V dropped 6 bases and J dropped 5; count of bases not matched to a gene: 12. Germline loops: CDR1 MNHEY, CDR2 SVGAGI. The CDR3 bases are TGTGCCAGCAGATTATACAGGGGGGCCGTCCACGAGCAGTACTTC. This sequence encodes CASRLYRGAVHEQYF.

The chain recombines TRBV11-3 with TRBJ2-2; D perhaps matches TRBD2 (6 bases). V dropped 0 bases and J dropped 6 bases, with 11 bases sitting between them. Germline CDR1 reads SGHNT; CDR2 reads YENEEA. CDR3 length equals 15 residues. This CDR3 is CASSLDRGASGELFF. The CDR3 DNA reads as TGTGCCAGCAGCTTAGATCGCGGGGCATCCGGGGAGCTGTTTTTT.

The CDR3 sequence is CASSSGQALGSSYGYTF. CDR3 sequence (DNA): TGCGCCAGCAGCTCGGGACAGGCACTCGGCTCGAGCTATGGCTACACCTTC. This chain joins TRBV5-1 and TRBJ1-2; the match to TRBD1 covers 8 bases. J gave up 4 bases and V 3 bases, and 14 bases lay outside the gene matches. Germline values: CDR1 SGHRS, CDR2 YFSETQ. The CDR3 length is 17 residues.

The V gene is TRBV21-1, the J gene TRBJ2-6. TRBV21-1 is a known pseudogene. The CDR3 runs to 13 residues. The CDR3 sequence: CASSLGHSNVLTF. The CDR3 region has the DNA TGTGCCAGCAGCCTCGGGCACTCCAACGTCCTGACTTTC.

This chain connects TRBV6-5 to TRBJ2-7, with 11 positions matching TRBD1. The CDR3 is 15 residues long. Germline CDR1 reads MNHEY; CDR2 reads SVGAGI. After removal of 6 bases from V and 2 bases from J, the junction contained 6 bases not matched to a gene. The CDR3 spells CASRQPGQGAYEQYF. The CDR3, as DNA: TGTGCCAGCAGACAACCGGGACAGGGGGCCTACGAGCAGTACTTC.

The V call is TRBV7-2, the J call TRBJ1-2, with 8 positions matching TRBD1. The CDR3 has 16 residues. V dropped 3 bases and J dropped 3; count of bases not matched to a gene: 9. Germline V gene lookup returns CDR1 SGHTA and CDR2 FQGNSA. The chain's CDR3 is CASSFVVGTGDYGYTF. Written as DNA, the CDR3 is TGTGCCAGCAGCTTCGTCGTCGGGACAGGAGACTATGGCTACACCTTC. Looking up the rest from reference TRBV7-2 and TRBJ1-2 gives the full variable domain: GAGVSQSPSNKVTEKGKDVELRCDPISGHTALYWYRQSLGQGLEFLIYFQGNSAPDKSGLPSDRFSAERTGGSVSTLTIQRTQQEDSAVYLCASSFVVGTGDYGYTFGSGTRLTVV.

The gene calls are TRBV4-3 and TRBJ1-6; 10 bases are shared with TRBD1. Germline CDR1 and CDR2: LGHNA and YSLEER. The CDR3 is 17 amino acids. With 4 bases clipped from V and 8 bases from J, the junction kept 11 bases outside the gene matches. As DNA, the CDR3 is TGCGCCAGCAGCCCAAGGATAGGCGGACAGGGGGATTCACCCCTCCACTTT. Translation gives CASSPRIGGQGDSPLHF.

This chain uses TRBV4-3 with TRBJ2-2; D is uncertain. V was cut by 0 bases and J by 4 bases, with 6 bases left in between. Germline V gene lookup returns CDR1 LGHNA and CDR2 YSLEER. The CDR3 consists of 14 residues. CDR3 DNA sequence: TGCGCCAGCAGCCAAGATATGGTCACCGGGGAGCTGTTTTTT. Amino acid sequence: CASSQDMVTGELFF.

The chain uses TRBV20-1 and TRBJ2-1, with a possible D match to TRBD2 (5 bases). This CDR3 has 11 amino acids. V was clipped by 2 bases and J by 10 bases, with 9 bases between them. CDR1 and CDR2 (germline): DFQATT, SNEGSKA (reference sequence). The CDR3, as DNA: TGCAGTGCTAGAAGAGGGATCGAGCAGTTCTTC. Its translation is CSARRGIEQFF.

This chain connects TRBV10-3 to TRBJ1-1, with TRBD1 as a possible D gene (5 bases). The V and J ends lost 10 bases and 0 bases respectively, with 12 bases between them. Germline CDR1 is ENHRY and CDR2 is SYGVKD. This CDR3 spans 13 amino acids. The CDR3 nucleotides are TGTGCCACCGAGGGGCCTATGAACACTGAAGCTTTCTTT. Protein product: CATEGPMNTEAFF.

This rearrangement joins TRBV7-9 to TRBJ2-7, with D possibly matching TRBD1 (5 bases). The CDR3 is 14 residues long. Germline CDR1 reads SEHNR; CDR2 reads FQNEAQ (reference sequence). V lost 1 base and J 7 bases, leaving 14 bases between the germline ends. In DNA form, the CDR3 reads TGTGCCAGCAGCTTAGAGGTATCGACAGCAGAGCAGTACTTC. Translating it yields CASSLEVSTAEQYF.

The DNA for the CDR3 is TGCAGCGTTGCAGGGGCTGTGTACACTGAAGCTTTCTTT. Its translation is CSVAGAVYTEAFF. The chain links TRBV29-1 to TRBJ1-1; D might be TRBD1 (6 bases). Looked up from germline, CDR1 is SQVTM and CDR2 is ANQGSEA. V gave up 4 bases and J gave up 3 bases, with 12 bases separating them. This CDR3 region has 13 residues.